The next 28 T cell receptor beta chains were all read from a single sample in a study of blood T cell repertoires in COVID-19. Here immunoSEQ multiplex PCR was the method, and the copy in TCRdb shows in-frame clones only, minus some. In the table there are roughly 50,000 clones, 80% to 95% of which are singletons. The sample taken for sequencing was peripheral blood. The receptors here all came from a man aged 50 to 59 with active COVID-19.

This clone was detected a few times. The chain combines TRBV25-1 with TRBJ2-7, with a possible D match to TRBD2 (5 bases). CDR1 and CDR2 (germline): MGHDK, SYGVNS. Trimming took 5 bases from V and 2 from J, leaving 7 bases between them. The CDR3 spans 12 residues. The CDR3 loop is CASSTGTYEQYF. The CDR3 DNA is TGTGCCAGCAGTACCGGGACCTACGAGCAGTACTTC.

The genes are TRBV2 and TRBJ2-5; 8 bases fit TRBD2. V was pared by 7 bases and J by 4 bases, with 8 bases of the junction left unmatched. This CDR3 spans 14 amino acids. The germline V gene has CDR1 SNHLY and CDR2 FYNNEI. DNA of the CDR3: TGTGCCAGCAATCCAGGACTAGCAGCAGAGACCCAGTACTTC. This codes for CASNPGLAAETQYF.

This chain connects TRBV10-3 to TRBJ2-7; D is uncertain. V was shortened by 0 bases and J by 2 bases, with 5 bases between the two germline ends. Germline CDR1 ENHRY, CDR2 SYGVKD. The CDR3 loop spans 13 amino acids. The CDR3 sequence is CAISESAPYEQYF. The CDR3 region has the DNA TGTGCCATCAGTGAGTCAGCCCCCTACGAGCAGTACTTC.

V and J are TRBV4-1 and TRBJ1-3; TRBD1 matches 8 bases. Germline-derived CDR1 and CDR2 are MGHRA and YSYEKL. J lost 4 bases, V lost 3 bases, and 8 bases had no gene match. There are 16 residues in the CDR3. CDR3 in amino acids: CASSQDPGTGGNTIYF. CDR3 DNA sequence: TGCGCCAGCAGCCAGGATCCCGGGACAGGAGGAAACACCATATATTTT.

The rearrangement joins TRBV5-1 to TRBJ2-7; TRBD2 matches at 8 bases. Germline CDR1 and CDR2: SGHRS and YFSETQ. V trimming: 4 bases; J trimming: 2 bases; junction bases outside the gene matches: 11. The CDR3 has 16 amino acids. For the CDR3, the DNA is TGCGCCAGCAGCCCCCTTACTAGCGGAGGTACCTACGAGCAGTACTTC. As protein: CASSPLTSGGTYEQYF.

The chain carries TRBV2 and TRBJ1-5; 10 bases are a match to TRBD1. Losses at the gene ends were 6 bases for V and 2 bases for J; bases not matched to a gene: 4. CDR1 SNHLY and CDR2 FYNNEI come from the germline V gene. This CDR3 has 15 residues. CDR3 bases: TGTGCCAGCAGCGGGACAGGGGTGGGCAATCAGCCCCAGCATTTT. This translates into CASSGTGVGNQPQHF.

The rearrangement links TRBV7-9 to TRBJ2-3; 9 bases match TRBD2. This CDR3 has 16 residues. V was pared by 5 bases and J by 0 bases, with 6 bases of the junction left unmatched. Germline V gene sequence: CDR1 SEHNR, CDR2 FQNEAQ (reference sequence). CDR3 sequence reads: CASSIGTSRSTDTQYF. In nucleotides, the CDR3 is TGTGCCAGCAGCATCGGGACTAGCAGGAGCACAGATACGCAGTATTTT.

The chain employs TRBV24-1 and TRBJ2-2; D might be TRBD1 (6 bases). In germline, CDR1 is KGHDR, CDR2 SFDVKD. This CDR3 is built from 17 residues. V lost 3 bases and J lost 4, with 17 bases in between. The CDR3 coding sequence is TGTGCCACCAGTGATGCAACAGGGTCAGGGCGCACCGGGGAGCTGTTTTTT. Translating gives CATSDATGSGRTGELFF.

The CDR3 sequence is CASSLGGATDTQYF. CDR3 nucleotides: TGTGCCAGCAGTTTAGGTGGGGCCACAGATACGCAGTATTTT. The chain employs TRBV28 and TRBJ2-3, with D perhaps matching TRBD1 (5 bases). The CDR3 runs to 14 residues. Trimming removed 2 bases at V and 2 bases at J, with 8 bases between. The germline V gene has CDR1 MDHEN and CDR2 SYDVKM. Filled out from reference TRBV28 and TRBJ2-3, the complete variable domain reads DVKVTQSSRYLVKRTGEKVFLECVQDMDHENMFWYRQDPGLGLRLIYFSYDVKMKEKGDIPEGYSVSREKKERFSLILESASTNQTSMYLCASSLGGATDTQYFGPGTRLTVL.

The chain links TRBV7-2 to TRBJ2-1; D not certain. This CDR3 contains 12 residues. The V end was cut by 1 base, the J end by 10 bases, with 8 bases between. CDR1 and CDR2 (germline): SGHTA, FQGNSA. CDR3 in DNA: TGTGCCAGCAGCTTAGTCGGCAGGGAGCAGTTCTTC. This codes for CASSLVGREQFF.

The chain has TRBV7-6 and TRBJ2-3, with 8 bases matching TRBD1. This CDR3 comprises 21 residues. J was trimmed by 0 bases and V by 1 base; bases with no gene match: 18. CDR1 is SGHVS, CDR2 FNYEAQ, per germline. The CDR3 spells CASSLDRQGFNSFSSTDTQYF. The DNA of the CDR3 is TGTGCCAGCAGCTTAGATAGACAGGGGTTCAACTCCTTTTCTAGCACAGATACGCAGTATTTT. Looking up the rest from reference TRBV7-6 and TRBJ2-3 gives the full variable domain: GAGVSQSPRYKVTKRGQDVALRCDPISGHVSLYWYRQALGQGPEFLTYFNYEAQQDKSGLPNDRFSAERPEGSISTLTIQRTEQRDSAMYRCASSLDRQGFNSFSSTDTQYFGPGTRLTVL.

The chain is built from TRBV7-2 and TRBJ2-1; D may be TRBD2 (6 bases). The CDR3 runs to 16 residues. Deletions cut 6 bases from V and 1 base from J, with 16 bases between. Per germline, CDR1 SGHTA and CDR2 FQGNSA. The CDR3 protein is CASSRLTRKSYNEQFF. The CDR3 DNA sequence: TGTGCCAGCAGTCGTCTGACTAGAAAGTCCTACAATGAGCAGTTCTTC.

The CDR3 coding sequence is TGTGCCAGCAGCTCCGTCGACGAGCAGTACTTC. Its translation: CASSSVDEQYF. The chain is built from TRBV5-4 and TRBJ2-7; D unresolved. Germline assignment: CDR1 SGHNT and CDR2 YYREEE (reference sequence). CDR3 length: 11 residues. V was pared by 3 bases and J by 5 bases, with 6 bases between.

V usage is TRBV9 and J usage is TRBJ1-4; D gene uncertain. Germline lookup yields CDR1 SGDLS and CDR2 YYNGEE. This CDR3 comprises 13 residues. Trimming stripped 0 bases from V and 13 bases from J, with 13 bases between. DNA of the CDR3: TGTGCCAGCAGCGTAGTAGAGGGTACTGCACTGTTTTTT. This sequence encodes CASSVVEGTALFF.

The V and J genes are TRBV7-9 and TRBJ2-7; 8 bases are a match to TRBD1. V lost 3 bases to trimming and J lost 2 bases; unmatched junction nucleotides: 6. Germline CDR1 SEHNR, CDR2 FQNEAQ (reference sequence). CDR3 size: 15 residues. The CDR3 loop reads CASSFAQGATYEQYF. CDR3 sequence (DNA): TGTGCCAGCAGCTTTGCGCAGGGGGCAACCTACGAGCAGTACTTC.

The rearrangement uses TRBV5-1 and TRBJ2-7, with 7 bases fitting TRBD2. CDR3 length: 14 residues. Germline lookup yields CDR1 SGHRS and CDR2 YFSETQ. J lost 1 base, V lost 0 bases, and 1 base had no gene match. CDR3 nucleotides: TGCGCCAGCAGCTTGGGTAGCGGGTCCTACGAGCAGTACTTC. It translates to CASSLGSGSYEQYF.

This chain connects TRBV29-1 to TRBJ2-1; D is possibly TRBD1 (6 bases). Germline V gene sequence: CDR1 SQVTM, CDR2 ANQGSEA. V was cut by 1 base and J by 2 bases, with 18 bases left in between. The length of the CDR3 is 17 residues. CDR3 sequence (DNA): TGCAGCGTTGAAGGCCATAGTCAGGGGTTAACCTACAATGAGCAGTTCTTC. As protein: CSVEGHSQGLTYNEQFF.

The V call is TRBV4-1, the J call TRBJ1-2, with D possibly matching TRBD1 (6 bases). The V gene lost 0 bases and the J gene lost 7 bases, with 6 bases spanning the gap. The V gene's germline CDR1 is MGHRA and CDR2 YSYEKL. The CDR3 contains 12 residues. DNA for the CDR3: TGCGCCAGCAGCCAAGAACAGGGTGGCTACACCTTC. This gives the protein CASSQEQGGYTF.

The J gene is TRBJ2-6, the V gene TRBV29-1; TRBD1 agrees at 9 bases. V gave up 3 bases and J gave up 4 bases; unmatched junction bases: 7. The CDR3 extends over 16 amino acids. Germline V lookup: CDR1 SQVTM, CDR2 ANQGSEA. The CDR3 bases are TGCAGCGTTGAGGGACAGGGCAGATCCGGGGCCAACGTCCTGACTTTC. Its protein product is CSVEGQGRSGANVLTF.

This clone was found a few times. The chain uses TRBV6-2 or TRBV6-3 and TRBJ1-1, with D unclear. The CDR3 is made up of 14 amino acids. Trimming removed 0 bases from V and 2 bases from J, with 7 bases in between. Germline values: CDR1 MNHEY, CDR2 SVGEGT. The CDR3 is CASSYSGENTEAFF. CDR3 in DNA: TGTGCCAGCAGTTACTCGGGAGAAAACACTGAAGCTTTCTTT.

The rearrangement uses TRBV6-1 and TRBJ2-5, with 8 bases identical to TRBD1. V shed 2 bases and J 4 bases; nucleotides not matched to a gene: 6. The CDR3 totals 15 residues. The germline gives CDR1 MNHNS, CDR2 SASEGT. The CDR3 here is CASSESAGGGETQYF. Written as DNA, the CDR3 is TGTGCCAGCAGTGAATCGGCAGGGGGCGGAGAGACCCAGTACTTC.

The rearrangement uses TRBV7-2 and TRBJ2-2; D uncertain. V gave up 0 bases and J gave up 1 base, with 9 bases separating them. CDR1 is SGHTA, CDR2 FQGNSA, per germline. CDR3 size: 16 residues. The CDR3 loop reads CASSLAATMNTGELFF. Here the CDR3 DNA reads TGTGCCAGCAGCTTAGCGGCCACTATGAACACCGGGGAGCTGTTTTTT.

Written as DNA, the CDR3 is TGTGCCAGCAGCTTTTTTCCCCGACGAGCGGGGGGGAACATTCAGTACTTC. Translated: CASSFFPRRAGGNIQYF. The V and J genes are TRBV11-2 and TRBJ2-4; 10 nucleotides line up with TRBD2. Trimming cost V 3 bases and J 7 bases; bases outside gene matches: 12. CDR3 length: 17 amino acids. Germline CDR1 SGHAT, CDR2 FQNNGV.

The V and J genes are TRBV6-5 and TRBJ2-2; D call uncertain. Per germline, CDR1 MNHEY and CDR2 SVGAGI. The CDR3 runs 11 residues. Trimming took 11 bases from V and 10 from J, leaving 14 bases between them. The DNA for the CDR3 is TGTGCCTCCCAGACCGAGGCGGAGCTGTTTTTT. Its protein product is CASQTEAELFF.

The CDR3 region is CASSPPNNVGGTEAFF. DNA for the CDR3: TGTGCCAGCTCACCACCGAACAACGTCGGGGGCACTGAAGCTTTCTTT. The chain uses TRBV18 and TRBJ1-1; tentative D call: TRBD1 (5 bases). CDR1 is KGHSH, CDR2 LQKENI, per germline. Trimming took 0 bases from V and 4 from J, leaving 15 bases between them. This CDR3 has 16 residues.

DNA of the CDR3: TGTGCCAGCAGCCAGCCCGGAGCGGGAGCCGGGTCCTACGAGCAGTACTTC. It codes for CASSQPGAGAGSYEQYF. The V gene is TRBV4-2, the J gene TRBJ2-7, with 8 bases aligning to TRBD2. The CDR3 is 17 amino acids. After removal of 3 bases from V and 1 base from J, the junction contained 11 bases not matched to a gene. CDR1 LGHNA and CDR2 YNFKEQ come from the germline V gene.

The V call is TRBV5-4, the J call TRBJ1-2, with D unclear. The length of the CDR3 is 16 residues. Germline lookup yields CDR1 SGHNT and CDR2 YYREEE (reference sequence). V lost 4 bases to trimming and J lost 2 bases, with 18 bases between them. The CDR3: CASSHPPGGGNYGYTF. Here the CDR3 DNA reads TGTGCCAGCAGCCATCCCCCGGGAGGAGGAAACTATGGCTACACCTTC.

The chain recombines TRBV11-2 with TRBJ2-7, with 9 bases matching TRBD2. Germline V lookup: CDR1 SGHAT, CDR2 FQNNGV. Trimming cost V 0 bases and J 3 bases; bases outside gene matches: 3. This CDR3 has 15 residues. CDR3 sequence: CASSLDLAGFYEQYF. In DNA, the CDR3 is TGTGCCAGCAGCTTAGATCTAGCGGGGTTCTACGAGCAGTACTTC.